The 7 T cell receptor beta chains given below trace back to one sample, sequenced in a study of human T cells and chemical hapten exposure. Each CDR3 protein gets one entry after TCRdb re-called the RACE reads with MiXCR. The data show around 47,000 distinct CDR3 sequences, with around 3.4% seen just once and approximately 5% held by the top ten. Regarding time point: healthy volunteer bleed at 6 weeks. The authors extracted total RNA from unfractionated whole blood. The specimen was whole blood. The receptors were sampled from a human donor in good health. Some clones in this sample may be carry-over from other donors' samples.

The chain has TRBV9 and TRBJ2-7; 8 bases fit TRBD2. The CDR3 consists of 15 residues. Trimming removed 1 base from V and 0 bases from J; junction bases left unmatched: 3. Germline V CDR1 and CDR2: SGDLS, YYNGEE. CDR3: CASSVNSGSSYEQYF. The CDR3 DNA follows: TGTGCCAGCAGCGTAAACAGCGGGAGCTCCTACGAGCAGTACTTC.

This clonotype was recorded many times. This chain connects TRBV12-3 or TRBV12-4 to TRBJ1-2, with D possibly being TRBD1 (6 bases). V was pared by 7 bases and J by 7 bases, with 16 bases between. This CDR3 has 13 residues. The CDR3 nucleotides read TGTGCCAGCACGTTCGGCAGGGGCGCTGGCTACACCTTC. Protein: CASTFGRGAGYTF.

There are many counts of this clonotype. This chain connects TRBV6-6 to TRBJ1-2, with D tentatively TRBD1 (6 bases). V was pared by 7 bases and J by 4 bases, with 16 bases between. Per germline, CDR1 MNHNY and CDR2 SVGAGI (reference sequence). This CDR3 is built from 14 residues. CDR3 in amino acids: CASTLGAWGYGYTF. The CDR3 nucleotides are TGTGCCAGCACATTGGGGGCGTGGGGCTATGGCTACACCTTC.

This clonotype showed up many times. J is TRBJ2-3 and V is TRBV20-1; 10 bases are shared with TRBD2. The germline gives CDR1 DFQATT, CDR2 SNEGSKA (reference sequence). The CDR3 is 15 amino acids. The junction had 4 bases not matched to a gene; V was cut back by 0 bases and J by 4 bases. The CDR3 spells CSAREAGGPPDTQYF. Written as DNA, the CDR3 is TGCAGTGCTAGAGAAGCGGGAGGGCCCCCAGATACGCAGTATTTT.

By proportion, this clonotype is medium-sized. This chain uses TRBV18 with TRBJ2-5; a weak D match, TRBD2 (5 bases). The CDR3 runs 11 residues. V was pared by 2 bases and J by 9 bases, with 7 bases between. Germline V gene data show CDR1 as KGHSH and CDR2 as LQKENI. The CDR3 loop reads CASSPSGPQYF. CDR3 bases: TGTGCCAGCTCACCAAGCGGACCCCAGTACTTC.

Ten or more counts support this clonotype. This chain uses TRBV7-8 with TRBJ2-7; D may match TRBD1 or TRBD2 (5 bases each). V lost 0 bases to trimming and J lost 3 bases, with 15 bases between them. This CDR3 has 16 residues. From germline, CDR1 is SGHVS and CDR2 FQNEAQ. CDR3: CASSLASGLGVYEQYF. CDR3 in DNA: TGTGCCAGCAGCTTAGCCTCGGGGCTGGGGGTCTACGAGCAGTACTTC.

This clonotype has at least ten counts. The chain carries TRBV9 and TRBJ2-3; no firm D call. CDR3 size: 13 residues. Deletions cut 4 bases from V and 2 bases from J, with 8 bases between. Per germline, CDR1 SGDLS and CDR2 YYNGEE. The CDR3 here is CASSRLSTDTQYF. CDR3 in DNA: TGTGCCAGCAGCCGACTCTCCACAGATACGCAGTATTTT.